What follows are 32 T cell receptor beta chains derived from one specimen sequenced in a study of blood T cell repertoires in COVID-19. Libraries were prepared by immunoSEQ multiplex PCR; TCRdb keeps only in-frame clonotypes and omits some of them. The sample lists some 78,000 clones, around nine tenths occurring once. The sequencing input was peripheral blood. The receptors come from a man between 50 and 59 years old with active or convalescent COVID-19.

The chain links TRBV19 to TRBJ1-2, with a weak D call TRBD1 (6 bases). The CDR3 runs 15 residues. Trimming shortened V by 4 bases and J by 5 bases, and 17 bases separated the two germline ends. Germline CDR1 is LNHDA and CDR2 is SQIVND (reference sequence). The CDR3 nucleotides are TGTGCCAGTAGTAGACCTTCAGGGGATTCTTATGGCTACACCTTC. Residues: CASSRPSGDSYGYTF.

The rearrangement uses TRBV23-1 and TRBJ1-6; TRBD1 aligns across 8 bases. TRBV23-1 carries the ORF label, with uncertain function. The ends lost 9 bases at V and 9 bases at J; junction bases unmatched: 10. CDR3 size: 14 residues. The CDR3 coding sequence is TGCGCCAGTCATGCTGGACAGGGAGGTTCACCCCTCCACTTT. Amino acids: CASHAGQGGSPLHF.

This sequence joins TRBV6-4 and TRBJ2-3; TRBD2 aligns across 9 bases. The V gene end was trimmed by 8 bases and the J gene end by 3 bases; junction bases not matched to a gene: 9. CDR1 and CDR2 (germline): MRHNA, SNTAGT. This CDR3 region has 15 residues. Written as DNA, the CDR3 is TGTGCCAGCGCCGCCAGAAGCGGGAGGACAGATACGCAGTATTTT. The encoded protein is CASAARSGRTDTQYF.

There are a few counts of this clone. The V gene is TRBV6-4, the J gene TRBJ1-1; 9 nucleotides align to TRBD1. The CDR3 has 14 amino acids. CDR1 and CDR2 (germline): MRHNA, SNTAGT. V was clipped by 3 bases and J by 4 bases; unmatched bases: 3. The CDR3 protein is CASSEDRGGTEAFF. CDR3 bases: TGTGCCAGCAGTGAGGACAGGGGAGGCACTGAAGCTTTCTTT.

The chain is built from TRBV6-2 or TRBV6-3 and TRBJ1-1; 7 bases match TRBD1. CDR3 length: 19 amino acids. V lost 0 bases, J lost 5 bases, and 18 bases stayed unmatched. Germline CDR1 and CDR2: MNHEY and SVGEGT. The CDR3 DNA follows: TGTGCCAGCAGTTACTCGACGCTCGCCCTAAACGCCAGGGGGACTGAAGCTTTCTTT. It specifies CASSYSTLALNARGTEAFF.

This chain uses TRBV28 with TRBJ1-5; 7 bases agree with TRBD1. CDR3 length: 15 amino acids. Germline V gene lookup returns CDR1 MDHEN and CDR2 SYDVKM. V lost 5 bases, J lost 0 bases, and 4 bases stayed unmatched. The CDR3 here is CASSTGQFSNQPQHF. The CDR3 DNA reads TGTGCCAGCAGTACGGGACAGTTTAGCAATCAGCCCCAGCATTTT.

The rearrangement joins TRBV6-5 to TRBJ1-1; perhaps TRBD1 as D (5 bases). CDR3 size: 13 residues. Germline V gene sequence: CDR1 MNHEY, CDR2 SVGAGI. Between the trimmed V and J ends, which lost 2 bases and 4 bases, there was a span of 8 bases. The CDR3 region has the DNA TGTGCCAGCAGTTACCTGACAGCCACTGAAGCTTTCTTT. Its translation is CASSYLTATEAFF.

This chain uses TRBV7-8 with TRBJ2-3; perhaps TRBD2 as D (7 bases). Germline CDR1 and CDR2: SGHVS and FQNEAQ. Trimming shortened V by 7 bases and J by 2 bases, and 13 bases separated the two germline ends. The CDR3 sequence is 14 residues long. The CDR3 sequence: CASTRGAFTDTQYF. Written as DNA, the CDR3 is TGTGCCAGCACTCGGGGGGCTTTCACAGATACGCAGTATTTT.

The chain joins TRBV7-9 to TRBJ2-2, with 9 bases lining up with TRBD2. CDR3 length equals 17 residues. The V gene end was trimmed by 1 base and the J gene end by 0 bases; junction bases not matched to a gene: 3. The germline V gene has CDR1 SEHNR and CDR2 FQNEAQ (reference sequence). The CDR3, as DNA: TGTGCCAGCAGCTTAGGGATAGCGGGGGCGAACACCGGGGAGCTGTTTTTT. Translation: CASSLGIAGANTGELFF.

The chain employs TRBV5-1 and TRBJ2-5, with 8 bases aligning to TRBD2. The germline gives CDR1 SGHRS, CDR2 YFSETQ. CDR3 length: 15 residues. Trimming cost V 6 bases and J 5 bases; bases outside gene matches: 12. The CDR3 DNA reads TGCGCCAGCACAAAAGCACTAGCGGAAGGGGAGACCCAGTACTTC. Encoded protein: CASTKALAEGETQYF.

The CDR3 region is CASSGGPSETQYF. The CDR3 DNA reads as TGCGCCAGCAGCGGCGGGCCCTCGGAGACCCAGTACTTC. This chain links TRBV5-1 with TRBJ2-5, with D tentatively TRBD2 (5 bases). Germline CDR1 reads SGHRS; CDR2 reads YFSETQ. Trimming left V 4 bases short and J 5 bases short, with 12 bases between. This CDR3 has 13 residues.

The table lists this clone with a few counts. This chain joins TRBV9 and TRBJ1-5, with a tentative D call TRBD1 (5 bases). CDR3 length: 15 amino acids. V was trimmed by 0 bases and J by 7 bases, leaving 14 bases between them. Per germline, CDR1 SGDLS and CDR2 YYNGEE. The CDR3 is CASSVGPGLWQPQHF. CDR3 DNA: TGTGCCAGCAGCGTAGGTCCAGGGCTGTGGCAGCCCCAGCATTTT.

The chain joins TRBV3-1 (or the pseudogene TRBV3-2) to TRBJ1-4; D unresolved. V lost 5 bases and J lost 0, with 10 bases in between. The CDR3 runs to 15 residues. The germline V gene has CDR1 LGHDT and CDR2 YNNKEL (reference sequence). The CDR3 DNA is TGTGCCAGCAGCATATACAGTGCAACTAATGAAAAACTGTTTTTT. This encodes CASSIYSATNEKLFF.

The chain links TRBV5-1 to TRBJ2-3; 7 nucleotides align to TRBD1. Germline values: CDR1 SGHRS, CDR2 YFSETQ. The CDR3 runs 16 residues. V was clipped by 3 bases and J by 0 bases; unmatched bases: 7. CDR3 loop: CASSWYRDSSTDTQYF. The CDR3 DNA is TGCGCCAGCAGCTGGTACCGGGACAGCAGCACAGATACGCAGTATTTT.

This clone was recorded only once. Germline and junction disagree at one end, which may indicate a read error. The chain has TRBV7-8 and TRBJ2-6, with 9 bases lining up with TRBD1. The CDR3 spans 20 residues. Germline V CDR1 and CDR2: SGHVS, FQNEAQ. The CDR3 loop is CASSLGRDRVPLSAANVLTF. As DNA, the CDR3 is TGTGCCAGCAGCTTAGGCCGGGACAGGGTCCCCTTATCTGCGGCCAACGTCCTGACTTTC.

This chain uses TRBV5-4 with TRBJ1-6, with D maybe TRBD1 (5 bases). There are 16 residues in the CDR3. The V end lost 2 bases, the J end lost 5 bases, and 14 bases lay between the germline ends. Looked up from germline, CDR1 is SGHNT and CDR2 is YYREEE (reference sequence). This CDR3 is CASSFDNRKNNSPLHF. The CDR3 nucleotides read TGTGCCAGCAGCTTCGATAACAGGAAAAATAATTCACCCCTCCACTTT.

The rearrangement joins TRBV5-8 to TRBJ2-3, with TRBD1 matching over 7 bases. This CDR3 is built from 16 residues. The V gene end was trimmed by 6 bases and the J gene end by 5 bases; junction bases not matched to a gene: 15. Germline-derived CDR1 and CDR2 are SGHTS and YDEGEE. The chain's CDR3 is CASTWGQDRAGDTQYF. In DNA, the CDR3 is TGTGCCAGCACTTGGGGGCAAGACAGGGCGGGAGATACGCAGTATTTT.

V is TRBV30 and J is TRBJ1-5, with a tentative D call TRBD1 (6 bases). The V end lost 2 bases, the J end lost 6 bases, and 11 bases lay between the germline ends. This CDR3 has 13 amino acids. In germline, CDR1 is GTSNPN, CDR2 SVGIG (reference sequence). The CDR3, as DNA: TGTGCCTGGAGTTACAGGGACGGTCAGCCCCAGCATTTT. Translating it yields CAWSYRDGQPQHF.

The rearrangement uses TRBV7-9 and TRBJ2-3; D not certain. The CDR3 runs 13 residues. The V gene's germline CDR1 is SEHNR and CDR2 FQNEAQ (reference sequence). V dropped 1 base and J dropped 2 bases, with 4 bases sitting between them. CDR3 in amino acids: CASSLVLTDTQYF. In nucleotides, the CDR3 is TGTGCCAGCAGCTTAGTCCTCACAGATACGCAGTATTTT. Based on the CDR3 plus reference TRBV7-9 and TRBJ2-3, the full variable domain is DTGVSQNPRHKITKRGQNVTFRCDPISEHNRLYWYRQTLGQGPEFLTYFQNEAQLEKSRLLSDRFSAERPKGSFSTLEIQRTEQGDSAMYLCASSLVLTDTQYFGPGTRLTVL.

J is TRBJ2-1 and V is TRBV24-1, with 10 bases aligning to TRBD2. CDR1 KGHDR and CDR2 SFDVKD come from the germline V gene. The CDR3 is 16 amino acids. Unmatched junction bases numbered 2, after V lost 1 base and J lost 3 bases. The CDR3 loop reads CATSDFSSGSYNEQFF. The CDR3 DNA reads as TGTGCCACCAGTGATTTTTCTAGCGGGAGCTACAATGAGCAGTTCTTC.

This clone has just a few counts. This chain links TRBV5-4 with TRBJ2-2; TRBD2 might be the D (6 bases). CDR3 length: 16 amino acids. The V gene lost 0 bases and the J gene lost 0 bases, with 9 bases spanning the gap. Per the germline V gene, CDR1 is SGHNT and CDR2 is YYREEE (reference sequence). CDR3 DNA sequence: TGTGCCAGCAGCTTGGTATCGGGGGCGAACACCGGGGAGCTGTTTTTT. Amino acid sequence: CASSLVSGANTGELFF. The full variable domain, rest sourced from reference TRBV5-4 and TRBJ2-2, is ETGVTQSPTHLIKTRGQQVTLRCSSQSGHNTVSWYQQALGQGPQFIFQYYREEENGRGNFPPRFSGLQFPNYSSELNVNALELDDSALYLCASSLVSGANTGELFFGEGSRLTVL.

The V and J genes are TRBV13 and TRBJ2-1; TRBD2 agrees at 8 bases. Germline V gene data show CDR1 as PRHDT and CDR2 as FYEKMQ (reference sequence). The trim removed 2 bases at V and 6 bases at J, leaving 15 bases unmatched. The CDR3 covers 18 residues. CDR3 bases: TGTGCCAGCAGCTTAACATCCGAAGGGGTAGCGGGGACCAATGAGCAGTTCTTC. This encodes CASSLTSEGVAGTNEQFF.

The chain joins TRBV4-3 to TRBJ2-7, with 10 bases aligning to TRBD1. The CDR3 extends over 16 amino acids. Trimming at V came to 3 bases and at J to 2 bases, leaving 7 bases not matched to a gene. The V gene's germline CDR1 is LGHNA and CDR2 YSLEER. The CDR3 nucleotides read TGCGCCAGCAGCCACTCCGGGACAGGGGAAGCCTACGAGCAGTACTTC. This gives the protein CASSHSGTGEAYEQYF.

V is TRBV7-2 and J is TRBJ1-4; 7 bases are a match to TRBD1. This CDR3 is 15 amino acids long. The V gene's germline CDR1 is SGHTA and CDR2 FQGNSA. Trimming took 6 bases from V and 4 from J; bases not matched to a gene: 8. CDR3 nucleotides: TGTGCCAGCAGGAGGACAGGCCGCAGTAATGAAAAACTGTTTTTT. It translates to CASRRTGRSNEKLFF.

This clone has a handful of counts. CDR3 sequence reads: CASSSGQARTEAFF. CDR3 DNA sequence: TGTGCCAGCAGTTCAGGACAGGCCCGCACTGAAGCTTTCTTT. This chain joins TRBV6-5 and TRBJ1-1; 7 bases map to TRBD1. Per germline, CDR1 MNHEY and CDR2 SVGAGI. The CDR3 contains 14 residues. Trimming at V came to 4 bases and at J to 4 bases, leaving 6 bases not matched to a gene.

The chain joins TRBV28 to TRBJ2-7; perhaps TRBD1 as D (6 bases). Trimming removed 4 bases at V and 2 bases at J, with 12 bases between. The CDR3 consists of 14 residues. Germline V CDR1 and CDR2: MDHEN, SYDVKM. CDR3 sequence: CASSSGQPPYEQYF. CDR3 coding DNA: TGTGCCAGCAGTTCCGGACAGCCCCCCTACGAGCAGTACTTC.

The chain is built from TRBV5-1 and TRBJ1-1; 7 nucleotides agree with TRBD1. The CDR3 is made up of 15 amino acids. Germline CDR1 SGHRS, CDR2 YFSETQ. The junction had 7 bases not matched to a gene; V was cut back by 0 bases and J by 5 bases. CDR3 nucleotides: TGCGCCAGCAGCTTGGTTAAGGGGGCAGGGACTGAAGCTTTCTTT. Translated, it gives CASSLVKGAGTEAFF. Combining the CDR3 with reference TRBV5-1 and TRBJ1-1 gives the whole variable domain KAGVTQTPRYLIKTRGQQVTLSCSPISGHRSVSWYQQTPGQGLQFLFEYFSETQRNKGNFPGRFSGRQFSNSRSEMNVSTLELGDSALYLCASSLVKGAGTEAFFGQGTRLTVV.

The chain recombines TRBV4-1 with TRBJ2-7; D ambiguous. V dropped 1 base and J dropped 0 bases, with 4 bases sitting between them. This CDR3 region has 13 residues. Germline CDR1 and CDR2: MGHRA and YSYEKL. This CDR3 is CASSQAFSYEQYF. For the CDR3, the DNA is TGCGCCAGCAGCCAAGCATTCTCCTACGAGCAGTACTTC.

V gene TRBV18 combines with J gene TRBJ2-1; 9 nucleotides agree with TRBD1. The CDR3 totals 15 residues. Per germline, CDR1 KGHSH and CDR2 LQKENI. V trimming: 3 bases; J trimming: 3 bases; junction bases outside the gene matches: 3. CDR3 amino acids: CASSPETGGYNEQFF. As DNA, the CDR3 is TGTGCCAGCTCACCGGAGACAGGGGGCTACAATGAGCAGTTCTTC.

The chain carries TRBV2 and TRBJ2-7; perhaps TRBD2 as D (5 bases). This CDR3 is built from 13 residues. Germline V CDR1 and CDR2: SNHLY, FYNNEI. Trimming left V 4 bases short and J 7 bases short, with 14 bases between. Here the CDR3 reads CASSADITGEQYF. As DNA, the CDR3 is TGTGCCAGCAGTGCCGACATAACGGGGGAGCAGTACTTC.

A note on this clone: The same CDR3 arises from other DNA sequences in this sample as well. CDR3 bases: TGTGCCATCAGTGAGTCCGGGGGCAATCAGCCCCAGCATTTT. This codes for CAISESGGNQPQHF. The rearrangement joins TRBV10-3 to TRBJ1-5; D uncertain. From germline, CDR1 is ENHRY and CDR2 SYGVKD. The CDR3 is made up of 14 amino acids. Trimming took 0 bases from V and 2 from J, leaving 5 bases between them.

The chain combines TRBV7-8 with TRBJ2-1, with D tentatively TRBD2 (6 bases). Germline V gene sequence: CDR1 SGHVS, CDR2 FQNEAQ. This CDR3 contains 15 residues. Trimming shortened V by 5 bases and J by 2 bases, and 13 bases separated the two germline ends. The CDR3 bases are TGTGCCAGCAGCCCGCGGGACTTCCCCTACAATGAGCAGTTCTTC. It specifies CASSPRDFPYNEQFF.